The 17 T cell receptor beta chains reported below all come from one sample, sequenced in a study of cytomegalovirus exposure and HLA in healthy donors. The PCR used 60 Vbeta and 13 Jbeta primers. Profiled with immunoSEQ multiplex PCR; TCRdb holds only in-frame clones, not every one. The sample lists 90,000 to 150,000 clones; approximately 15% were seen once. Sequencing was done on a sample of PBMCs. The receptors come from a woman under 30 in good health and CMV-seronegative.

CDR3 in amino acids: CASSLWSGTGVWEQYF. The CDR3 bases are TGTGCCAGCAGTTTATGGTCCGGGACAGGGGTGTGGGAGCAGTACTTC. The chain combines TRBV28 with TRBJ2-7, with 10 nucleotides matching TRBD1. Germline CDR1 reads MDHEN; CDR2 reads SYDVKM. V lost 0 bases, J lost 7 bases, and 9 bases stayed unmatched. This CDR3 contains 16 residues.

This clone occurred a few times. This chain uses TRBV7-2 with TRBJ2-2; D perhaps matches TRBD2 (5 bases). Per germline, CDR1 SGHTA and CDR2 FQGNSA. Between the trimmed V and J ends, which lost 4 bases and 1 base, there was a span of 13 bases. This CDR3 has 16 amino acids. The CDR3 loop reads CASSSPTGVNTGELFF. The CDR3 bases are TGTGCCAGCAGCTCGCCCACCGGGGTGAACACCGGGGAGCTGTTTTTT.

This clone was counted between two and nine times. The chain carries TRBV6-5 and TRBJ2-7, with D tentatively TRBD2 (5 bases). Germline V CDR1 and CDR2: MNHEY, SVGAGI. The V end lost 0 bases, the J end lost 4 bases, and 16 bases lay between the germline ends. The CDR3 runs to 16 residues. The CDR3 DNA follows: TGTGCCAGCAGTTACTCACCAAAGACACCGGGGTACGAGCAGTACTTC. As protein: CASSYSPKTPGYEQYF.

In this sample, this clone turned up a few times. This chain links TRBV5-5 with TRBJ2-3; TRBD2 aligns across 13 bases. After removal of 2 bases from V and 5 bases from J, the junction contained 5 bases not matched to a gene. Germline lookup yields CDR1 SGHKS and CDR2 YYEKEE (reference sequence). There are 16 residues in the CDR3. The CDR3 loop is CASSLGLAGVGDTQYF. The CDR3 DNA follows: TGTGCCAGCAGCTTAGGACTAGCGGGAGTGGGAGATACGCAGTATTTT. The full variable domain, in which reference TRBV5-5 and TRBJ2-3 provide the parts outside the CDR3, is DAGVTQSPTHLIKTRGQQVTLRCSPISGHKSVSWYQQVLGQGPQFIFQYYEKEERGRGNFPDRFSARQFPNYSSELNVNALLLGDSALYLCASSLGLAGVGDTQYFGPGTRLTVL.

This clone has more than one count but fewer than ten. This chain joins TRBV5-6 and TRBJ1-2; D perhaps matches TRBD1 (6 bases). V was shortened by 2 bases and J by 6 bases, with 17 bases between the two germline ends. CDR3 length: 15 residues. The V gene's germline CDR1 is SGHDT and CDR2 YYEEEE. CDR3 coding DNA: TGTGCCAGCAGCTTACAGGGTATTCGGGTCCATGGCTACACCTTC. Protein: CASSLQGIRVHGYTF. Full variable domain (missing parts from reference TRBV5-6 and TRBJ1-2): DAGVTQSPTHLIKTRGQQVTLRCSPKSGHDTVSWYQQALGQGPQFIFQYYEEEERQRGNFPDRFSGHQFPNYSSELNVNALLLGDSALYLCASSLQGIRVHGYTFGSGTRLTVV.

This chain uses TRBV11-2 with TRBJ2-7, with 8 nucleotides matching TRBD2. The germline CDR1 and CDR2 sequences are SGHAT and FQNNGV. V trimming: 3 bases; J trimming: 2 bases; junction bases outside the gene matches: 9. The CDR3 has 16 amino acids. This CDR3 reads CASSFPGGGRAYEQYF. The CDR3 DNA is TGTGCCAGCAGCTTCCCCGGGGGGGGCCGCGCCTACGAGCAGTACTTC.

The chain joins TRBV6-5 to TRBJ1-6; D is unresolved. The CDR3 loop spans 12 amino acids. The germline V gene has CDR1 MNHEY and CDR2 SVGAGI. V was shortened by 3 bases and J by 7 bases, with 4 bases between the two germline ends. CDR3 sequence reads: CASSYTNSPLHF. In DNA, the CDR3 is TGTGCCAGCAGTTATACAAATTCACCCCTCCACTTT.

The CDR3 DNA reads TGTGCCAGTAGAACCACAACCCCGAACACTGAAGCTTTCTTT. This sequence encodes CASRTTTPNTEAFF. V gene TRBV19 combines with J gene TRBJ1-1; no reliable D call. CDR3 size: 14 residues. Germline-derived CDR1 and CDR2 are LNHDA and SQIVND (reference sequence). V was shortened by 6 bases and J by 1 base, with 12 bases between the two germline ends.

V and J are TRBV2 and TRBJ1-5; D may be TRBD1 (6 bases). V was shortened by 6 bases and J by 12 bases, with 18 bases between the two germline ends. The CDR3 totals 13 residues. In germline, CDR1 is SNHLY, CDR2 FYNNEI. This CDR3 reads CASSGTLHQDQHF. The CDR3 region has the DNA TGTGCCAGCAGCGGGACACTCCACCAAGACCAGCATTTT.

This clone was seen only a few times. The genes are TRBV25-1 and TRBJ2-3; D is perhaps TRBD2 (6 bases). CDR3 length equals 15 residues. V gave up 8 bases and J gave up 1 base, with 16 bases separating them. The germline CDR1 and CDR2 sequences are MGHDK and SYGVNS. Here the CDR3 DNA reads TGTGCCAGCGGGGGGTGGTACCCAGGCACAGATACGCAGTATTTT. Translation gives CASGGWYPGTDTQYF.

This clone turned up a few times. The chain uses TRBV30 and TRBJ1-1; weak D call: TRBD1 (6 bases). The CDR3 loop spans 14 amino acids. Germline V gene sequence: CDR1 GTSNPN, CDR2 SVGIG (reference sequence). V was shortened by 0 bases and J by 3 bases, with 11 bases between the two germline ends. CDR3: CAWSVRGGHTEAFF. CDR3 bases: TGTGCCTGGAGTGTACGGGGGGGGCACACTGAAGCTTTCTTT.

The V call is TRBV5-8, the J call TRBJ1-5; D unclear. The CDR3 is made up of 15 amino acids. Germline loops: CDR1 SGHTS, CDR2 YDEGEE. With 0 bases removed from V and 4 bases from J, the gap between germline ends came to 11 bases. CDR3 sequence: CASSLGFSLNQPQHF. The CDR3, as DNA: TGTGCCAGCAGCTTGGGTTTCTCTTTAAATCAGCCCCAGCATTTT.

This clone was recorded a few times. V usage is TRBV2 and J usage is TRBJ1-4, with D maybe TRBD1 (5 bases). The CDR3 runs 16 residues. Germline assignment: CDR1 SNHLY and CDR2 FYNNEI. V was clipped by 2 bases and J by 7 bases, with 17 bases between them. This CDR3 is CASSEPRGGGSEKLFF. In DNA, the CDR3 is TGTGCCAGCAGTGAACCTCGCGGGGGGGGAAGTGAAAAACTGTTTTTT.

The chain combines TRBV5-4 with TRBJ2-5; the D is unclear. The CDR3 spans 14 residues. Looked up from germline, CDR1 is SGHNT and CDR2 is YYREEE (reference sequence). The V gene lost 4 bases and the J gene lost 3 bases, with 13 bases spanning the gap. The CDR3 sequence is CASSAYGEKETQYF. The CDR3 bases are TGTGCCAGCAGCGCATACGGAGAAAAAGAGACCCAGTACTTC.

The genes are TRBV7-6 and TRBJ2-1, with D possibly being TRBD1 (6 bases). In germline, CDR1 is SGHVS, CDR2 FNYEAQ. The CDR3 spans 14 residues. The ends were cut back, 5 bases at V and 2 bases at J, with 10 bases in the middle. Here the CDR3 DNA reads TGTGCCAGCAGCGAGACAGGTACCTACAATGAGCAGTTCTTC. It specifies CASSETGTYNEQFF.

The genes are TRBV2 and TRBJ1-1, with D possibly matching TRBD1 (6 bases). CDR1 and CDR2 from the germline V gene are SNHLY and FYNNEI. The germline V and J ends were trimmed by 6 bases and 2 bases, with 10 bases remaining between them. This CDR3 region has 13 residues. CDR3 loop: CASRGQENTEAFF. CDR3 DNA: TGTGCCAGCAGGGGACAAGAAAACACTGAAGCTTTCTTT.

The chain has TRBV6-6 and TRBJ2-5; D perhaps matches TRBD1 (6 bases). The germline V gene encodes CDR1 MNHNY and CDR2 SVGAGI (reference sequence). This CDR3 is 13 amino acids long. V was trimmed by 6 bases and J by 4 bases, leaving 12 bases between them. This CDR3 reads CASSRDIRETQYF. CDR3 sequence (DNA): TGTGCCAGCAGCAGGGACATCAGAGAGACCCAGTACTTC.